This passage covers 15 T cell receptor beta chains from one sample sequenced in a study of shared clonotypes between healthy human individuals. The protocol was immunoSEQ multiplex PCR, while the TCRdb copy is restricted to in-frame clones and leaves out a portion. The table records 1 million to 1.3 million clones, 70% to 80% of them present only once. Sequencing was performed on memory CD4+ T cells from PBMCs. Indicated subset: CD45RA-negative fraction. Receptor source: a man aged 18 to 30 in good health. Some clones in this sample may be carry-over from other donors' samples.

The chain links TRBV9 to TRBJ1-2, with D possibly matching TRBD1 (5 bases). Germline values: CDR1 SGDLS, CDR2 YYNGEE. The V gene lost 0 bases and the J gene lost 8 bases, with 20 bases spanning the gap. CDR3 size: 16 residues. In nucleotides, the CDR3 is TGTGCCAGCAGCGTAGGGCGGTCCGGGACCCTGCTGGGCTACACCTTC. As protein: CASSVGRSGTLLGYTF. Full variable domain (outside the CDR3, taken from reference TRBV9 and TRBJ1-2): DSGVTQTPKHLITATGQRVTLRCSPRSGDLSVYWYQQSLDQGLQFLIQYYNGEERAKGNILERFSAQQFPDLHSELNLSSLELGDSALYFCASSVGRSGTLLGYTFGSGTRLTVV.

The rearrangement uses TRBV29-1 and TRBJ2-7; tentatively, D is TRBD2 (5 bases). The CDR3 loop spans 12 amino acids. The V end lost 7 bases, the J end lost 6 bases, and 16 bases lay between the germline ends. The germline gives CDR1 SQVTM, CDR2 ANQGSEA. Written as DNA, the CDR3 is TGCAGCGCGAGGGAGAATTTCGGCGAGCAGTACTTC. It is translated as CSARENFGEQYF.

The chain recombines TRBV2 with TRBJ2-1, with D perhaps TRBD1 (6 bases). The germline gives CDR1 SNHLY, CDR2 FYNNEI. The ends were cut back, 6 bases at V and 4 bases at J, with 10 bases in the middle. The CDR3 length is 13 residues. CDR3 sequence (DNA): TGTGCCAGCAGAGCAGGGGAGTACAATGAGCAGTTCTTC. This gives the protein CASRAGEYNEQFF.

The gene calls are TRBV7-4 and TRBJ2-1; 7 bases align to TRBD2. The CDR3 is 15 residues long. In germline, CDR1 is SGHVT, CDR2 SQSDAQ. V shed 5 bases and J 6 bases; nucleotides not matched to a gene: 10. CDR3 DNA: TGTGCCAGCAGCGCCTTCCGGGAGGAATGCAATGAGCAGTTCTTC. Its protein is CASSAFREECNEQFF.

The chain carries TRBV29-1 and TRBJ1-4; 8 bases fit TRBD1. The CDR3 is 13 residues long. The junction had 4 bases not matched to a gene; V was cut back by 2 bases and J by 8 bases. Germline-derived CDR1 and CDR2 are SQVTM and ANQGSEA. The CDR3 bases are TGCAGCGTTGAAACACAGGGGGGAGAAAAACTGTTTTTT. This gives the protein CSVETQGGEKLFF.

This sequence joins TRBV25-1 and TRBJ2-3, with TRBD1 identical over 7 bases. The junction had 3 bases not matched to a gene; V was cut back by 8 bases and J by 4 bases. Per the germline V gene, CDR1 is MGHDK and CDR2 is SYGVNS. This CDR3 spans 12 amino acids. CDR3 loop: CASADRADTQYF. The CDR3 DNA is TGTGCCAGCGCCGACAGGGCAGATACGCAGTATTTT.

The CDR3 here is CASSLSGQVPVLTF. CDR3 sequence (DNA): TGTGCCAGCAGCTTATCAGGACAGGTCCCCGTCCTGACTTTC. The chain employs TRBV7-9 and TRBJ2-6, with 7 bases aligning to TRBD1. V dropped 2 bases and J dropped 12; count of bases not matched to a gene: 7. The germline V gene encodes CDR1 SEHNR and CDR2 FQNEAQ (reference sequence). This CDR3 region has 14 residues.

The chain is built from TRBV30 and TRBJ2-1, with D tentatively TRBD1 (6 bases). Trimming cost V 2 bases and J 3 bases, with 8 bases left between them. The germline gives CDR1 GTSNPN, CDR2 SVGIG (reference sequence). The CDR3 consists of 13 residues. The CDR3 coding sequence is TGTGCCTGGAGTACAGGGCTCTACAATGAGCAGTTCTTC. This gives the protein CAWSTGLYNEQFF.

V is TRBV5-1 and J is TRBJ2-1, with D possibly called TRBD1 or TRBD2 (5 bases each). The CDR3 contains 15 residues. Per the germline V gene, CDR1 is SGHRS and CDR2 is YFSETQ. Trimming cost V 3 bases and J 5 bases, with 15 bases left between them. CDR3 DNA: TGCGCCAGCAGCTCGGGGACCTCCGCCGACAATGAGCAGTTCTTC. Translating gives CASSSGTSADNEQFF.

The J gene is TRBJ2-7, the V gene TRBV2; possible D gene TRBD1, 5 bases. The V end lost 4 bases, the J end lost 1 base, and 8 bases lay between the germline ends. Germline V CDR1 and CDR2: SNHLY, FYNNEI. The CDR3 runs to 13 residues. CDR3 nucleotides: TGTGCCAGCAGTGTAGGGGTTTCCTACGAGCAGTACTTC. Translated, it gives CASSVGVSYEQYF.

CDR3 sequence (DNA): TGTGCCAGCAGTTTAAAGACAGGGGGCCGAACTGAAGCTTTCTTT. Its protein product is CASSLKTGGRTEAFF. The chain carries TRBV28 and TRBJ1-1, with 10 bases that match TRBD1. The CDR3 is 15 amino acids. Germline assignment: CDR1 MDHEN and CDR2 SYDVKM. V shed 2 bases, J shed 5 bases, and the junction held 5 bases outside the gene matches.

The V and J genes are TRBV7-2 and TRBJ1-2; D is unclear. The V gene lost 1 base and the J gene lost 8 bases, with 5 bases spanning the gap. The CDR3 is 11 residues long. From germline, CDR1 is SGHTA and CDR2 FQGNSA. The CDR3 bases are TGTGCCAGCAGCTTAGAGGCAGGCTACACCTTC. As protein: CASSLEAGYTF.

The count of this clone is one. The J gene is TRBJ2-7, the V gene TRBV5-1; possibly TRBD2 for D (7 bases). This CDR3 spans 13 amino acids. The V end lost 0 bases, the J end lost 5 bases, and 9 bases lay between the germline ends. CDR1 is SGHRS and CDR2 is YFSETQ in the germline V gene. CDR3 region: CASSLAGGHEQYF. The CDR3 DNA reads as TGCGCCAGCAGCTTGGCGGGGGGCCACGAGCAGTACTTC.

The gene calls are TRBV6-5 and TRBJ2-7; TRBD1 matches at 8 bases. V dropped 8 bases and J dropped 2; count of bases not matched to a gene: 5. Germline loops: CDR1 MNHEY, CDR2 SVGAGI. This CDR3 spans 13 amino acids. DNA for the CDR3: TGTGCCAGCTCCCGACAGGGGCCCTACGAGCAGTACTTC. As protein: CASSRQGPYEQYF.

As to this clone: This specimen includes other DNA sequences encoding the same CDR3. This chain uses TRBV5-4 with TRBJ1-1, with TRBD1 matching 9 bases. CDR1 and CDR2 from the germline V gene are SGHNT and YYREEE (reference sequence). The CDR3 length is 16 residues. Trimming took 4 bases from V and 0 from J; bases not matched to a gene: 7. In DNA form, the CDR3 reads TGTGCCAGCAGCCCGGACAGGGGCACGATGAACACTGAAGCTTTCTTT. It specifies CASSPDRGTMNTEAFF.